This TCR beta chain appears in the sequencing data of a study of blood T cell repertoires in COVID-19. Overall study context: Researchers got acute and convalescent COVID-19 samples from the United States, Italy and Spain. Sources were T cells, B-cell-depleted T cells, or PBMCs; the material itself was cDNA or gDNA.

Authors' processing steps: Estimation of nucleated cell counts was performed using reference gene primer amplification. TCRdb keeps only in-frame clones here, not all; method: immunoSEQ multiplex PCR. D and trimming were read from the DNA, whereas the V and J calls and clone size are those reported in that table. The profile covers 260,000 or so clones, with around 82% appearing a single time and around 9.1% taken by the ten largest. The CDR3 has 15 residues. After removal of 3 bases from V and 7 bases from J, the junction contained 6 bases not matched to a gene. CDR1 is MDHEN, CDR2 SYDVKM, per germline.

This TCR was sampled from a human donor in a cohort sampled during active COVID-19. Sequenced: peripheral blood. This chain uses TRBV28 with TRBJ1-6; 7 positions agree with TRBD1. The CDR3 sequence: CASSFFQGGNSPLHF. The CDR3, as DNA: TGTGCCAGCAGTTTTTTCCAGGGGGGAAATTCACCCCTCCACTTT.